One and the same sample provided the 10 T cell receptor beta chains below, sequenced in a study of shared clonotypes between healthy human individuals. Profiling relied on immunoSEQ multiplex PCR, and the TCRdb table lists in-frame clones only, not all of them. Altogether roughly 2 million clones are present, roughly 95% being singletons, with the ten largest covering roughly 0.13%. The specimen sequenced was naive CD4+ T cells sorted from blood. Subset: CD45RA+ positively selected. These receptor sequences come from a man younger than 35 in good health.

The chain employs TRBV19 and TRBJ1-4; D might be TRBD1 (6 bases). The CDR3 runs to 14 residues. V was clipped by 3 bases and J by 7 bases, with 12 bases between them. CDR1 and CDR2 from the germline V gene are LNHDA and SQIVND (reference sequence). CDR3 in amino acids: CASSMGGLGEKLFF. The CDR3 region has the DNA TGTGCCAGTAGTATGGGGGGCTTAGGTGAAAAACTGTTTTTT.

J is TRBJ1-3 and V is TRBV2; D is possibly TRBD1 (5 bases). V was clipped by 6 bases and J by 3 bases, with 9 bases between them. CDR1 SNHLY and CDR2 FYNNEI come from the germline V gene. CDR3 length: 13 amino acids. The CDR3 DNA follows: TGTGCCAGCAGGGAAAGGGGTGGAAACACCATATATTTT. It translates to CASRERGGNTIYF. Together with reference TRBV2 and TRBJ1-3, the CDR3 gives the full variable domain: EPEVTQTPSHQVTQMGQEVILRCVPISNHLYFYWYRQILGQKVEFLVSFYNNEISEKSEIFDDQFSVERPDGSNFTLKIRSTKLEDSAMYFCASRERGGNTIYFGEGSWLTVV.

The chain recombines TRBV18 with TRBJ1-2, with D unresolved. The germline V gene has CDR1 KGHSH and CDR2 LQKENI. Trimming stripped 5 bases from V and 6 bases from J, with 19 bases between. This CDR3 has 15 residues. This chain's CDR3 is CASSTNLPNLHGYTF. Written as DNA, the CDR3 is TGTGCCAGCTCAACCAACCTACCGAATCTTCATGGCTACACCTTC.

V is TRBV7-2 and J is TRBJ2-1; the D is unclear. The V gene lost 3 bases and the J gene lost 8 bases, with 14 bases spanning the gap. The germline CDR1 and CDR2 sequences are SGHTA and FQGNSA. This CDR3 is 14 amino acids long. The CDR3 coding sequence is TGTGCCAGCAGCTTTGGGAAGGGCTCCGATGAGCAGTTCTTC. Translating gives CASSFGKGSDEQFF.

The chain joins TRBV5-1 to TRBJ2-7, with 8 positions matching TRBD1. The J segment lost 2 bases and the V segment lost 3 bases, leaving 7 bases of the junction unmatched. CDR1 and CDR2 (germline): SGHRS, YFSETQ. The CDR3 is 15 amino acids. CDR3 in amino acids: CASSSGQGDTYEQYF. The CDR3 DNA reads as TGCGCCAGCAGCTCCGGACAGGGCGATACCTACGAGCAGTACTTC.

CDR3 amino acids: CATSRDFPGVETQYF. CDR3 sequence (DNA): TGTGCCACCAGCAGAGATTTTCCAGGGGTAGAGACCCAGTACTTC. This chain uses TRBV15 with TRBJ2-5; D possibly corresponds to TRBD1 (6 bases). V lost 0 bases and J 4 bases, leaving 12 bases between the germline ends. This CDR3 has 15 amino acids. The germline V gene encodes CDR1 LNHNV and CDR2 YYDKDF (reference sequence).

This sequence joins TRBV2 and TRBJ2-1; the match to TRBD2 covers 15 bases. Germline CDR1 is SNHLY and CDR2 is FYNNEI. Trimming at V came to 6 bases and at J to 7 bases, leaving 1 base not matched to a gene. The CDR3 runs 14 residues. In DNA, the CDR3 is TGTGCCAGCAGGGGGACTAGCGGGAGGAATGAGCAGTTCTTC. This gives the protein CASRGTSGRNEQFF.

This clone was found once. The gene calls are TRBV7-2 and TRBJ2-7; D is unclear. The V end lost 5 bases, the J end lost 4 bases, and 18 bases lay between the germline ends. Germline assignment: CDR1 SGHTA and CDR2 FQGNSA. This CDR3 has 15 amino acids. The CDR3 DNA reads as TGTGCCAGCAGCCTCTCCCGGACGTCGTTGTACGAGCAGTACTTC. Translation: CASSLSRTSLYEQYF.

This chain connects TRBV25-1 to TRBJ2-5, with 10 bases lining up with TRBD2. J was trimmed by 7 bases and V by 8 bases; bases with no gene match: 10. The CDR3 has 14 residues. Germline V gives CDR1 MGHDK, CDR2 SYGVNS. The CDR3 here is CASGSGTSEGTQYF. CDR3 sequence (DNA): TGTGCCAGCGGTTCCGGGACTAGCGAGGGGACCCAGTACTTC.

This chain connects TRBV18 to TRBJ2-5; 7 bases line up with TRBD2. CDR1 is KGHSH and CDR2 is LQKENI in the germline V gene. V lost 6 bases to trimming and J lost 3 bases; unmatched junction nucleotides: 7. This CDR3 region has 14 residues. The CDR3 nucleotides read TGTGCCAGCTCCCCCCCAGCGGGGAAAGAGACCCAGTACTTC. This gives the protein CASSPPAGKETQYF.